These 26 T cell receptor beta chains share one sample of origin, sequenced in a study of Ad26.COV2.S vaccination and SARS-CoV-2 variants. Treatment denoted: 15 to 20 received Ad26.COV2.S at low or high dose, single or two shots; a few received placebo; per-sample allocation not given. Sampling took place 63 days after the first vaccine or placebo injection. Using immunoSEQ multiplex PCR, the repertoire was profiled, and TCRdb retains in-frame clones only, with some absent. Here the sample spans about 400,000 clones, 89% being singletons. The sequencing here drew on peripheral blood, taken in a trial of Ad26.COV2.S vaccine versus placebo. All receptors derive from a person between 18 and 60 years old who received the Ad26.COV2.S COVID-19 vaccine or a placebo.

This clone was observed a single time. The CDR3 DNA reads TGTGCCATCAGTGAGAGTGGGACAGGGGTTCGCTACGAGCAGTACTTC. This codes for CAISESGTGVRYEQYF. The V gene is TRBV10-3, the J gene TRBJ2-7; 10 bases fit TRBD1. With V trimmed by 2 bases and J by 3 bases, 7 bases remained unmatched. In germline, CDR1 is ENHRY, CDR2 SYGVKD. CDR3 length: 16 amino acids.

The chain links TRBV27 to TRBJ1-2; 10 bases are shared with TRBD1. V lost 0 bases to trimming and J lost 4 bases; unmatched junction nucleotides: 5. The CDR3 has 16 residues. Germline-derived CDR1 and CDR2 are MNHEY and SMNVEV (reference sequence). The chain's CDR3 is CASSLSGTGVSYGYTF. DNA of the CDR3: TGTGCCAGCAGTTTATCTGGGACAGGGGTTAGCTATGGCTACACCTTC.

The rearrangement joins TRBV7-8 to TRBJ2-6, with TRBD1 as a possible D gene (5 bases). The V gene lost 5 bases and the J gene lost 1 base, with 9 bases spanning the gap. Germline V lookup: CDR1 SGHVS, CDR2 FQNEAQ. The CDR3 is made up of 15 amino acids. The CDR3 region is CASSEQVSGANVLTF. The CDR3 nucleotides read TGTGCCAGCAGCGAACAGGTGTCTGGGGCCAACGTCCTGACTTTC.

This rearrangement joins TRBV18 to TRBJ2-7, with TRBD2 matching 11 bases. The CDR3 contains 17 residues. Germline-derived CDR1 and CDR2 are KGHSH and LQKENI. Germline trimming cut 4 bases from V and 2 bases from J; bases unmatched to any gene: 10. CDR3 protein: CASSLSTSGAKTYEQYF. CDR3 bases: TGTGCCAGCTCACTTTCGACTAGCGGGGCAAAGACCTACGAGCAGTACTTC. Variable domain in full (rest from reference TRBV18 and TRBJ2-7): NAGVMQNPRHLVRRRGQEARLRCSPMKGHSHVYWYRQLPEEGLKFMVYLQKENIIDESGMPKERFSAEFPKEGPSILRIQQVVRGDSAAYFCASSLSTSGAKTYEQYFGPGTRLTVT.

The rearrangement uses TRBV5-4 and TRBJ2-5, with 10 bases that match TRBD2. V trimming: 3 bases; J trimming: 1 base; junction bases outside the gene matches: 6. CDR1 is SGHNT, CDR2 YYREEE, per germline (reference sequence). The CDR3 extends over 16 amino acids. The CDR3 DNA sequence: TGTGCCAGCAGCTCTCCGACTAGCGGGTTCCAAGAGACCCAGTACTTC. Its protein product is CASSSPTSGFQETQYF. The full variable domain, with the rest looked up from reference TRBV5-4 and TRBJ2-5, is ETGVTQSPTHLIKTRGQQVTLRCSSQSGHNTVSWYQQALGQGPQFIFQYYREEENGRGNFPPRFSGLQFPNYSSELNVNALELDDSALYLCASSSPTSGFQETQYFGPGTRLLVL.

The V gene is TRBV6-5, the J gene TRBJ1-3; no clear D. There are 15 residues in the CDR3. Germline assignment: CDR1 MNHEY and CDR2 SVGAGI. Trimming left V 0 bases short and J 0 bases short, with 6 bases between. In nucleotides, the CDR3 is TGTGCCAGCAGTTACTCGACACGCTCTGGAAACACCATATATTTT. It codes for CASSYSTRSGNTIYF.

The chain recombines TRBV7-9 with TRBJ1-1; D remains ambiguous. The V gene's germline CDR1 is SEHNR and CDR2 FQNEAQ (reference sequence). V was shortened by 5 bases and J by 0 bases, with 10 bases between the two germline ends. The CDR3 runs 14 residues. CDR3 DNA sequence: TGTGCCAGCAGCCGAATGCCAGTGAACACTGAAGCTTTCTTT. Translated: CASSRMPVNTEAFF.

This chain uses TRBV25-1 with TRBJ1-1; D is perhaps TRBD1 (5 bases). The CDR3 covers 15 residues. V shed 4 bases and J shed 1 base, with 13 bases lying between them. Germline V gives CDR1 MGHDK, CDR2 SYGVNS. The CDR3 protein is CASSGRGHGNTEAFF. The CDR3 DNA reads as TGTGCCAGCAGTGGCAGAGGACACGGGAACACTGAAGCTTTCTTT. Filled out from reference TRBV25-1 and TRBJ1-1, the complete variable domain reads EADIYQTPRYLVIGTGKKITLECSQTMGHDKMYWYQQDPGMELHLIHYSYGVNSTEKGDLSSESTVSRIRTEHFPLTLESARPSHTSQYLCASSGRGHGNTEAFFGQGTRLTVV.

With respect to this clone: Different DNA sequences within this sample yield the same CDR3. The CDR3 reads CAWSPGGGYTF. In nucleotides, the CDR3 is TGTGCCTGGAGCCCCGGGGGGGGCTACACCTTC. The chain carries TRBV30 and TRBJ1-2; D might be TRBD1 (5 bases). CDR3 length: 11 amino acids. Deletions cut 3 bases from V and 8 bases from J, with 10 bases between. Germline values: CDR1 GTSNPN, CDR2 SVGIG (reference sequence).

The rearrangement links TRBV15 to TRBJ2-7, with D perhaps TRBD2 (6 bases). Germline V gene sequence: CDR1 LNHNV, CDR2 YYDKDF (reference sequence). CDR3 length: 13 residues. V dropped 3 bases and J dropped 3 bases, with 9 bases sitting between them. CDR3 sequence: CATSRTSNYEQYF. The CDR3 coding sequence is TGTGCCACCAGCAGGACTAGTAACTACGAGCAGTACTTC.

The rearrangement links TRBV6-2 or TRBV6-3 to TRBJ1-5, with D maybe TRBD1 (5 bases). The CDR3 is 14 amino acids. From germline, CDR1 is MNHEY and CDR2 SVGEGT. The V end lost 2 bases, the J end lost 5 bases, and 10 bases lay between the germline ends. CDR3 in amino acids: CASSYVRGHQPQHF. The CDR3 nucleotides read TGTGCCAGCAGTTACGTGAGGGGCCATCAGCCCCAGCATTTT.

V usage is TRBV4-2 and J usage is TRBJ2-1; 11 bases align to TRBD2. V lost 0 bases, J lost 9 bases, and 7 bases stayed unmatched. This CDR3 spans 16 amino acids. Germline loops: CDR1 LGHNA, CDR2 YNFKEQ. The DNA of the CDR3 is TGTGCCAGCAGCCAAGATATTTCTAGCGGGAGGAGTGAGCAGTTCTTC. Translation gives CASSQDISSGRSEQFF.

This rearrangement joins TRBV24-1 to TRBJ2-2; TRBD2 matches 8 bases. Trimming removed 4 bases from V and 3 bases from J; junction bases left unmatched: 15. Germline CDR1 KGHDR, CDR2 SFDVKD. The CDR3 consists of 19 residues. The CDR3 nucleotides read TGTGCCACCAGTGACCCGGATGGTTCAGCGGGAGTTTACACCGGGGAGCTGTTTTTT. Its protein is CATSDPDGSAGVYTGELFF.

The V gene is TRBV6-4, the J gene TRBJ2-2, with 10 positions matching TRBD1. The ends lost 6 bases at V and 4 bases at J; junction bases unmatched: 5. Looked up from germline, CDR1 is MRHNA and CDR2 is SNTAGT. The CDR3 runs 15 residues. The CDR3 spells CASSQGTGATGELFF. In DNA form, the CDR3 reads TGTGCCAGCAGCCAGGGGACAGGGGCCACCGGGGAGCTGTTTTTT.

The rearrangement links TRBV6-2 or TRBV6-3 to TRBJ2-7; D uncertain. CDR1 and CDR2 from the germline V gene are MNHEY and SVGEGT. The V end lost 4 bases, the J end lost 2 bases, and 9 bases lay between the germline ends. The CDR3 is 13 amino acids. CDR3 protein: CASSSGRAYEQYF. CDR3 bases: TGTGCCAGCAGTTCGGGCCGAGCCTACGAGCAGTACTTC.

V is TRBV2 and J is TRBJ1-1; D is unresolved. V lost 7 bases and J lost 0, with 9 bases in between. The length of the CDR3 is 13 residues. Germline lookup yields CDR1 SNHLY and CDR2 FYNNEI. CDR3 in DNA: TGTGCCAGCACCGCCAGTCTGAACACTGAAGCTTTCTTT. The encoded protein is CASTASLNTEAFF.

This rearrangement joins TRBV15 to TRBJ2-7, with D perhaps matching TRBD2 (6 bases). CDR1 is LNHNV, CDR2 YYDKDF, per germline (reference sequence). V shed 2 bases and J shed 0 bases, with 14 bases lying between them. CDR3 length equals 16 residues. The CDR3, as DNA: TGTGCCACCAGCAGACCCTATAGCGGACACTCCTACGAGCAGTACTTC. Encoded protein: CATSRPYSGHSYEQYF.

The chain links TRBV6-1 to TRBJ2-1; D might be TRBD1 (7 bases). V lost 5 bases and J lost 8, with 19 bases in between. Germline lookup yields CDR1 MNHNS and CDR2 SASEGT. The CDR3 length is 15 residues. The CDR3, as DNA: TGTGCCAGCAGTCTTCTGGCGCCAGGGGGGCATGAGCAGTTCTTC. Translating gives CASSLLAPGGHEQFF.

This chain joins TRBV2 and TRBJ2-2; possible D gene TRBD2, 6 bases. Germline CDR1 reads SNHLY; CDR2 reads FYNNEI. V shed 3 bases and J shed 0 bases, with 11 bases lying between them. The CDR3 covers 16 residues. The CDR3 spells CASSDRGGANTGELFF. The DNA for the CDR3 is TGTGCCAGCAGTGATCGGGGAGGAGCGAACACCGGGGAGCTGTTTTTT.

The V call is TRBV28, the J call TRBJ2-7; TRBD2 might be the D (6 bases). Trimming cost V 4 bases and J 5 bases, with 12 bases left between them. The CDR3 loop spans 13 amino acids. The V gene's germline CDR1 is MDHEN and CDR2 SYDVKM. The CDR3 DNA follows: TGTGCCAGCAGTTCGCCAGGGAGGCACGAGCAGTACTTC. Translation gives CASSSPGRHEQYF.

This chain's CDR3 is CASSLMGRGGFSPLHF. The CDR3 DNA sequence: TGTGCCAGCAGTTTAATGGGGAGGGGGGGGTTTTCACCCCTCCACTTT. The chain combines TRBV27 with TRBJ1-6; TRBD1 is a possible D gene (6 bases). With 2 bases removed from V and 9 bases from J, the gap between germline ends came to 17 bases. CDR3 size: 16 residues. Germline CDR1 is MNHEY and CDR2 is SMNVEV (reference sequence).

This clone was counted a single time. The chain links TRBV30 to TRBJ1-3, with no clear D. This CDR3 has 14 amino acids. Trimming removed 2 bases at V and 0 bases at J, with 8 bases between. Per germline, CDR1 GTSNPN and CDR2 SVGIG (reference sequence). CDR3 loop: CAWSYSISGNTIYF. The CDR3, as DNA: TGTGCCTGGAGTTACAGCATCTCTGGAAACACCATATATTTT. Filled out from reference TRBV30 and TRBJ1-3, the complete variable domain reads SQTIHQWPATLVQPVGSPLSLECTVEGTSNPNLYWYRQAAGRGLQLLFYSVGIGQISSEVPQNLSASRPQDRQFILSSKKLLLSDSGFYLCAWSYSISGNTIYFGEGSWLTVV.

The chain employs TRBV5-1 and TRBJ2-5; D may be TRBD1 or TRBD2 (5 bases each). Germline V gene lookup returns CDR1 SGHRS and CDR2 YFSETQ. The CDR3 is 16 residues long. The V end was cut by 0 bases, the J end by 4 bases, with 16 bases between. CDR3 nucleotides: TGCGCCAGCAGCTTGGAGGGTAGGGCGAGGGGAGAGACCCAGTACTTC. It encodes CASSLEGRARGETQYF.

This clone was observed once. The chain employs TRBV2 and TRBJ2-1, with 10 bases fitting TRBD2. J lost 2 bases, V lost 7 bases, and 5 bases had no gene match. Germline lookup yields CDR1 SNHLY and CDR2 FYNNEI. The CDR3 totals 15 residues. In nucleotides, the CDR3 is TGTGCCAGCACTAGCGGGAGAGGGGCCTACAATGAGCAGTTCTTC. As protein: CASTSGRGAYNEQFF.

This chain uses TRBV7-8 with TRBJ2-7; TRBD1 agrees at 7 bases. The CDR3 runs 14 residues. Trimming cost V 3 bases and J 3 bases; bases outside gene matches: 5. Germline CDR1 and CDR2: SGHVS and FQNEAQ. CDR3 amino acids: CASSLGTDYYEQYF. Written as DNA, the CDR3 is TGTGCCAGCAGCTTGGGGACAGACTACTACGAGCAGTACTTC.

The chain joins TRBV4-1 to TRBJ2-1; D is possibly TRBD1 (5 bases). The ends were cut back, 1 base at V and 5 bases at J, with 12 bases in the middle. Germline V gene sequence: CDR1 MGHRA, CDR2 YSYEKL. CDR3 size: 15 residues. The CDR3 coding sequence is TGCGCCAGCAGCCAAGTTTGGGGCGTACACAATGAGCAGTTCTTC. Its translation: CASSQVWGVHNEQFF.